The T cell receptor (beta chain) under discussion was sequenced for a study of T cell responses to AZD1222 COVID-19 vaccine. Method: immunoSEQ multiplex PCR; TCRdb's copy keeps in-frame clones and lacks some. The table shows some 120,000 clones, with 90% occurring only once. Study-wide points: Clonal diversity was possibly underestimated, and white British individuals and females predominated among donors. Among those given AZD1222, only five or six were seropositive at baseline. Repertoires were obtained solely post-peak T cell response.

As regards this clone: Its antigen remains unknown.

The clonotype was recovered from an adult in good health. Sequencing was performed on peripheral blood, taken on day 0 of AZD1222 vaccination.

The CDR3 nucleotides are TGTGCCAGCGAGCTCGGGGGGGATTCACCCCTCCACTTT. Residues: CASELGGDSPLHF. This chain uses TRBV28 with TRBJ1-6; a possible D gene is TRBD1 (5 bases). Looked up from germline, CDR1 is MDHEN and CDR2 is SYDVKM. Trimming took 8 bases from V and 8 from J, leaving 13 bases between them. The CDR3 has 13 amino acids.